A single sample gave rise to the 24 T cell receptor beta chains below, sequenced in a study of low-dose radiotherapy and immunotherapy resistance in tumors (dated by TCRdb to 2022 to 2024). Instrument on record: Illumina HiSeq 2500. To make first-strand cDNA, Superscript III was used along with a set of TRAV- and TRBV-specific primers so that both the TCRalpha and TCRbeta chains were covered. TCRs were amplified with Phusion for 15 to 25 PCR cycles using a constant-region primer together with the adapter attached to the V primers. Starting from the raw public reads, TCRdb applied fastp trimming at Q25, assembled clones with MiXCR and retained in-frame beta chains. Every distinct CDR3 protein forms one entry, paired with its most common genes and DNA. This sample holds about 84,000 distinct CDR3 sequences; 15% to 20% were observed only once. Roughly 1.4% of the sample rests with the top ten. The sample's time point label, decoded: after trial treatment. Interpreted using the paper, the treatment or condition label stands for: LDRT plus nivolumab, ipilimumab, low-dose cyclophosphamide and aspirin (RACIN trial).

The sample here was PBMCs, taken after low-dose radiotherapy plus immunotherapy. Source of these receptors: a male donor with prostate cancer.

This clonotype has at least ten counts. The chain combines TRBV11-3 with TRBJ2-7; 8 nucleotides match TRBD1. CDR3 length equals 14 residues. Germline V gives CDR1 SGHNT, CDR2 YENEEA. Germline trimming cut 4 bases from V and 5 bases from J; bases unmatched to any gene: 7. CDR3 residues: CASSSGRGRDEQYF. CDR3 DNA: TGTGCCAGCAGCTCGGGCAGGGGGCGCGACGAGCAGTACTTC.

The gene calls are TRBV7-6 and TRBJ2-6; no clear D gene. The CDR3 is 16 amino acids. Germline V gives CDR1 SGHVS, CDR2 FNYEAQ. The V and J ends lost 1 base and 0 bases respectively, with 7 bases between them. The DNA of the CDR3 is TGTGCCAGCAGCTTAGAAGGTAGCTCTGGGGCCAACGTCCTGACTTTC. Translation gives CASSLEGSSGANVLTF.

Many counts were recorded for this clonotype. The chain employs TRBV9 and TRBJ2-2, with 10 bases lining up with TRBD2. The CDR3 length is 20 residues. Per the germline V gene, CDR1 is SGDLS and CDR2 is YYNGEE. After removal of 0 bases from V and 1 base from J, the junction contained 12 bases not matched to a gene. As DNA, the CDR3 is TGTGCCAGCAGCGTAGAGCTCCGAACTAGCGGGATAGGGAACACCGGGGAGCTGTTTTTT. The encoded protein is CASSVELRTSGIGNTGELFF.

Many counts were recorded for this clonotype. The chain couples TRBV28 to TRBJ2-1; a weak D match, TRBD2 (5 bases). V lost 6 bases, J lost 9 bases, and 6 bases lay in between. The V gene's germline CDR1 is MDHEN and CDR2 SYDVKM. The CDR3 consists of 10 residues. CDR3 bases: TGTGCCAGCAGACGGGGTGAGCAGTTCTTC. Its protein product is CASRRGEQFF.

This clonotype was seen at least ten times. This chain uses TRBV6-2 or TRBV6-3 with TRBJ2-1, with a possible D match to TRBD1 (6 bases). The V gene lost 0 bases and the J gene lost 0 bases, with 12 bases spanning the gap. CDR3 size: 17 residues. The germline V gene encodes CDR1 MNHEY and CDR2 SVGEGT. In DNA form, the CDR3 reads TGTGCCAGCAGTTACTCGTCCACAGGGAGCTCCTACAATGAGCAGTTCTTC. Encoded protein: CASSYSSTGSSYNEQFF.

This clonotype showed up many times. The chain couples TRBV21-1 to TRBJ1-4. TRBV21-1 constitutes a pseudogene. CDR3 length: 13 residues. The CDR3 DNA is TGTGCCAGCAGCCAGGTCCATAATGAAAAACTGTTTTTT. This codes for CASSQVHNEKLFF.

Many counts were recorded for this clonotype. This chain uses TRBV2 with TRBJ2-3; 7 bases match TRBD2. Germline lookup yields CDR1 SNHLY and CDR2 FYNNEI. The CDR3 runs to 13 residues. Here the CDR3 reads CAGGGPSTDTQYF. The DNA of the CDR3 is TGTGCGGGGGGAGGGCCTAGCACAGATACGCAGTATTTT.

This clonotype has only one observation. The chain carries TRBV9 and TRBJ2-1; possibly TRBD1 or TRBD2 for D (5 bases each). From germline, CDR1 is SGDLS and CDR2 YYNGEE. Trimming left V 4 bases short and J 4 bases short, with 15 bases between. The CDR3 contains 15 residues. As DNA, the CDR3 is TGTGCCAGCAGCCTCGACCGGGGCCTTTACAATGAGCAGTTCTTC. Translation gives CASSLDRGLYNEQFF.

In the case of this clonotype: A far larger clone differs by one base, so this is likely a read error. The chain combines TRBV6-6 with TRBJ2-5; D is tentatively TRBD1 or TRBD2 (5 bases each). The CDR3 is made up of 15 amino acids. The germline CDR1 and CDR2 sequences are MNHNY and SVGAGI (reference sequence). V was shortened by 2 bases and J by 11 bases, with 21 bases between the two germline ends. In DNA, the CDR3 is TGTGCCAGCAGTTACAGGCAGGGAGCCTACAATGAGCAGTACTTC. This encodes CASSYRQGAYNEQYF.

This clonotype is judged medium-sized. The chain is built from TRBV11-2 and TRBJ1-5, with 9 bases identical to TRBD1. Germline V lookup: CDR1 SGHAT, CDR2 FQNNGV. This CDR3 spans 17 amino acids. Trimming at V came to 1 base and at J to 0 bases, leaving 4 bases not matched to a gene. Written as DNA, the CDR3 is TGTGCCAGCAGCTTAGGACAGGGGGTTTATAGCAATCAGCCCCAGCATTTT. It specifies CASSLGQGVYSNQPQHF.

The sample holds many counts of this clonotype. This chain joins TRBV7-9 and TRBJ1-5, with TRBD1 as a possible D gene (6 bases). Germline CDR1 reads SEHNR; CDR2 reads FQNEAQ (reference sequence). The CDR3 is 14 residues long. Trimming stripped 1 base from V and 6 bases from J, with 10 bases between. The CDR3 spells CASSLDRVSQPQHF. The CDR3 DNA reads as TGTGCCAGCAGCTTAGACAGGGTCAGTCAGCCCCAGCATTTT.

This clonotype was found many times. The rearrangement links TRBV12-3 or TRBV12-4 to TRBJ1-1; D is ambiguous. The CDR3 contains 12 residues. The V and J ends lost 2 bases and 5 bases respectively, with 6 bases between them. CDR3 sequence reads: CASSLYETEAFF. For the CDR3, the DNA is TGTGCCAGCAGTTTATATGAGACTGAAGCTTTCTTT.

This clonotype was counted at least ten times. The genes are TRBV9 and TRBJ1-5; D not resolved. The CDR3 runs to 13 residues. Germline CDR1 is SGDLS and CDR2 is YYNGEE. V dropped 7 bases and J dropped 0 bases, with 8 bases sitting between them. CDR3 nucleotide sequence: TGTGCCAGCGGAGGCGATAGCAATCAGCCCCAGCATTTT. It codes for CASGGDSNQPQHF.

A word on this clonotype: It differs at one base from a far larger clone, so likely a read error. This chain joins TRBV7-8 and TRBJ2-5; possibly TRBD2 for D (5 bases). The V gene's germline CDR1 is SGHVS and CDR2 FQNEAQ. Trimming pared 3 bases from V and 11 bases from J, leaving 22 bases between. The CDR3 is 15 residues long. CDR3 DNA sequence: TGTGCCAGCAGCTTCGGCACGGGAAGCTACAATGAGCAGTACTTC. This codes for CASSFGTGSYNEQYF.

Concerning this clonotype: With a much larger clone just one base away, this may be a read error. The chain joins TRBV27 to TRBJ1-1, with D hard to call. The germline V gene encodes CDR1 MNHEY and CDR2 SMNVEV (reference sequence). The CDR3 sequence is 14 residues long. The CDR3 reads CACSQAQMNTEAFF. The CDR3 DNA sequence: TGTGCCTGCAGTCAAGCACAGATGAACACTGAAGCTTTCTTT.

This clonotype was picked up many times. The chain has TRBV19 and TRBJ2-2; 9 bases fit TRBD1. Germline V gene sequence: CDR1 LNHDA, CDR2 SQIVND (reference sequence). The CDR3 extends over 15 amino acids. V dropped 7 bases and J dropped 3; count of bases not matched to a gene: 6. In DNA, the CDR3 is TGTGCCAGTATACGGACAGGGGTTGACACCGGGGAGCTGTTTTTT. Translated, it gives CASIRTGVDTGELFF.

In this sample, this clonotype turned up many times. This chain connects TRBV20-1 to TRBJ2-7; 11 bases align to TRBD2. The junction had 9 bases not matched to a gene; V was cut back by 2 bases and J by 3 bases. Germline CDR1 and CDR2: DFQATT and SNEGSKA (reference sequence). CDR3 size: 16 residues. CDR3 nucleotide sequence: TGCAGTGCTAGATCTCCGGGGACTAGCGGAGTCTACGAGCAGTACTTC. As protein: CSARSPGTSGVYEQYF.

This clonotype has at least ten counts. This chain uses TRBV6-2 or TRBV6-3 with TRBJ2-3, with D maybe TRBD2 (5 bases). CDR1 and CDR2 from the germline V gene are MNHEY and SVGEGT. The CDR3 extends over 17 amino acids. Trimming took off 6 bases at V and 0 bases at J, with 19 bases between the two ends. The CDR3 sequence: CASRNIPGYTSTDTQYF. DNA of the CDR3: TGTGCCAGCAGAAACATCCCGGGGTACACTAGCACAGATACGCAGTATTTT.

This clonotype was recorded many times. The V gene is TRBV19, the J gene TRBJ1-1; D uncertain. The germline V gene encodes CDR1 LNHDA and CDR2 SQIVND (reference sequence). V was clipped by 5 bases and J by 4 bases, with 11 bases between them. This CDR3 has 13 amino acids. The CDR3 coding sequence is TGTGCCAGTAGTGCTCTTAGGACCACTGAAGCTTTCTTT. This encodes CASSALRTTEAFF.

The CDR3 bases are TGTGCCAGCAGCTTAGGGGTCGGAGGGGAGACCCAGTACTTC. Protein: CASSLGVGGETQYF. The chain is built from TRBV11-1 and TRBJ2-5, with D maybe TRBD2 (6 bases). The germline CDR1 and CDR2 sequences are SGHAT and FQDESV (reference sequence). This CDR3 spans 14 amino acids. Trimming removed 1 base from V and 5 bases from J, with 11 bases in between.

The chain carries TRBV20-1 and TRBJ1-5, with 9 positions matching TRBD1. The CDR3 sequence is 14 residues long. The germline V gene has CDR1 DFQATT and CDR2 SNEGSKA (reference sequence). Losses at the gene ends were 1 base for V and 6 bases for J; bases not matched to a gene: 4. The chain's CDR3 is CSARGQGGAQPQHF. In nucleotides, the CDR3 is TGCAGTGCTAGAGGACAGGGGGGGGCTCAGCCCCAGCATTTT.

This clonotype was counted ten times or more. The J gene is TRBJ2-5, the V gene TRBV20-1; weak D call: TRBD2 (6 bases). V was clipped by 6 bases and J by 10 bases, with 18 bases between them. Germline V gene sequence: CDR1 DFQATT, CDR2 SNEGSKA (reference sequence). The CDR3 contains 12 residues. The chain's CDR3 is CSAGSGQRHQYF. The CDR3 region has the DNA TGCAGTGCAGGTAGCGGACAAAGACACCAGTACTTC.

This clonotype has ten or more counts. This chain connects TRBV2 to TRBJ2-1; D is unclear. V lost 11 bases and J 4 bases, leaving 12 bases between the germline ends. CDR3 length: 12 residues. Per germline, CDR1 SNHLY and CDR2 FYNNEI. CDR3 protein: CACSTDYNEQFF. CDR3 bases: TGTGCCTGCTCAACGGATTACAATGAGCAGTTCTTC.

Many counts were recorded for this clonotype. This chain links TRBV6-5 with TRBJ2-5; 13 nucleotides line up with TRBD2. The CDR3 consists of 14 residues. The junction had 3 bases not matched to a gene; V was cut back by 6 bases and J by 5 bases. CDR1 and CDR2 from the germline V gene are MNHEY and SVGAGI. As DNA, the CDR3 is TGTGCCAGCAGACTAGCGGGAGGGTGGGAGACCCAGTACTTC. Translated: CASRLAGGWETQYF.